Following are 20 T cell receptor beta chains from one sample sequenced in a study of early T cells in non-severe SARS-CoV-2 infection (dated by TCRdb to about 2021). Library preparation was by 5' RACE. These reads were obtained on a NextSeq 500. Clones were called with MiXCR by TCRdb after fastp trimmed the public reads at Q25, and only in-frame beta chains were retained. Rows with one shared CDR3 protein collapse into an entry with the most common genes and DNA. The sample profile shows some 85,000 distinct CDR3 sequences; roughly 15% of them were found once. Around 1.5% of the sample is in the top ten clones. The sample taken for sequencing was whole blood. All receptors derive from an adult who was a healthcare worker with PCR-confirmed SARS-CoV-2 infection or an uninfected control (not recorded which).

This clonotype was seen a few times. The gene calls are TRBV29-1 and TRBJ2-3; D is perhaps TRBD1 (6 bases). The ends were cut back, 4 bases at V and 8 bases at J, with 19 bases in the middle. From germline, CDR1 is SQVTM and CDR2 ANQGSEA. The CDR3 has 14 amino acids. The CDR3 sequence: CSVAVGAARGTQYF. The DNA for the CDR3 is TGCAGCGTTGCAGTGGGGGCCGCCCGAGGTACGCAGTATTTT.

This clonotype was recorded a few times. The CDR3 reads CAIRGLAGGPHNEQFF. In DNA, the CDR3 is TGTGCCATCAGAGGGTTAGCGGGGGGGCCTCACAATGAGCAGTTCTTC. This chain links TRBV10-3 with TRBJ2-1; 11 bases fit TRBD2. Germline V CDR1 and CDR2: ENHRY, SYGVKD. This CDR3 is built from 16 residues. V lost 6 bases to trimming and J lost 5 bases; unmatched junction nucleotides: 9.

In this sample, this clonotype turned up a few times. The rearrangement links TRBV6-1 to TRBJ1-5; no clear D. V lost 5 bases, J lost 5 bases, and 22 bases lay in between. The CDR3 runs 17 residues. CDR1 is MNHNS and CDR2 is SASEGT in the germline V gene. The CDR3 sequence is CASSKHRASPPHQPQHF. CDR3 sequence (DNA): TGTGCCAGCAGTAAACACCGGGCCTCCCCGCCTCATCAGCCCCAGCATTTT.

The J gene is TRBJ2-5, the V gene TRBV7-2; D possibly corresponds to TRBD2 (6 bases). This CDR3 spans 15 amino acids. The V and J ends lost 5 bases and 5 bases respectively, with 18 bases between them. Germline V gene sequence: CDR1 SGHTA, CDR2 FQGNSA. The CDR3 is CASSPRLVMYETQYF. For the CDR3, the DNA is TGTGCCAGCAGCCCGAGACTAGTGATGTATGAGACCCAGTACTTC. Together with reference TRBV7-2 and TRBJ2-5, the CDR3 gives the full variable domain: GAGVSQSPSNKVTEKGKDVELRCDPISGHTALYWYRQSLGQGLEFLIYFQGNSAPDKSGLPSDRFSAERTGGSVSTLTIQRTQQEDSAVYLCASSPRLVMYETQYFGPGTRLLVL.

This clonotype came up a few times. J is TRBJ2-3 and V is TRBV6-2 or TRBV6-3, with D possibly being TRBD2 (6 bases). This CDR3 comprises 17 residues. Trimming cost V 5 bases and J 4 bases, with 22 bases left between them. Germline V CDR1 and CDR2: MNHEY, SVGEGT. CDR3 protein: CASSDPPGTGDADTQYF. The CDR3 coding sequence is TGTGCCAGCAGTGACCCCCCCGGGACTGGTGACGCAGATACGCAGTATTTT.

This clonotype appeared many times. Here the CDR3 DNA reads TGTGCCAGCAGCCCGGGGGGGGGGCCAAGCACCTACAATGAGCAGTTCTTC. Its translation: CASSPGGGPSTYNEQFF. This rearrangement joins TRBV27 to TRBJ2-1, with TRBD2 matching over 8 bases. This CDR3 comprises 17 residues. Germline CDR1 MNHEY, CDR2 SMNVEV (reference sequence). V was clipped by 6 bases and J by 2 bases; unmatched bases: 12.

This clonotype was seen only a few times. The gene calls are TRBV7-2 and TRBJ1-5, with D perhaps TRBD1 (6 bases). V was cut by 2 bases and J by 5 bases, with 7 bases left in between. Germline CDR1 SGHTA, CDR2 FQGNSA. The CDR3 runs 13 residues. The CDR3 loop reads CASSLNRDQPQHF. CDR3 DNA: TGTGCCAGCAGCTTAAACAGGGATCAGCCCCAGCATTTT. Using reference TRBV7-2 and TRBJ1-5 for the parts outside the CDR3, the full variable domain is GAGVSQSPSNKVTEKGKDVELRCDPISGHTALYWYRQSLGQGLEFLIYFQGNSAPDKSGLPSDRFSAERTGGSVSTLTIQRTQQEDSAVYLCASSLNRDQPQHFGDGTRLSIL.

This clonotype was seen at least ten times. The chain's CDR3 is CSASPPTAGSEAFF. The CDR3 DNA is TGCAGTGCTAGCCCCCCTACCGCTGGGAGTGAAGCTTTCTTT. This chain joins TRBV20-1 and TRBJ1-1; D is undetermined. Germline V gene sequence: CDR1 DFQATT, CDR2 SNEGSKA (reference sequence). The germline V and J ends were trimmed by 3 bases and 7 bases, with 18 bases remaining between them. This CDR3 region has 14 residues.

This chain connects TRBV4-2 to TRBJ1-1, with no clear D. This CDR3 is built from 15 residues. Germline CDR1 and CDR2: LGHNA and YNFKEQ. V lost 4 bases to trimming and J lost 1 base, with 13 bases between them. CDR3 coding DNA: TGTGCCAGCAGCCCCTCGGGATCCCCGAACACTGAAGCTTTCTTT. It encodes CASSPSGSPNTEAFF.

This rearrangement joins TRBV5-1 to TRBJ2-6; possible D gene TRBD1, 5 bases. CDR3 length: 18 residues. Germline CDR1 and CDR2: SGHRS and YFSETQ. Between the trimmed V and J ends, which lost 0 bases and 3 bases, there was a span of 16 bases. CDR3 in amino acids: CASSLEQGKGYGANVLTF. The CDR3 DNA reads as TGCGCCAGCAGCTTGGAGCAGGGCAAAGGATATGGGGCCAACGTCCTGACTTTC.

This clonotype was observed many times. This chain uses TRBV7-2 with TRBJ2-2; a possible D gene is TRBD2 (5 bases). CDR1 is SGHTA, CDR2 FQGNSA, per germline. Trimming took off 5 bases at V and 1 base at J, with 17 bases between the two ends. The CDR3 is 17 amino acids. The CDR3 loop is CASSPGSGNLNTGELFF. Written as DNA, the CDR3 is TGTGCCAGCAGCCCCGGGTCGGGGAACCTGAACACCGGGGAGCTGTTTTTT. The full variable domain, with the rest looked up from reference TRBV7-2 and TRBJ2-2, is GAGVSQSPSNKVTEKGKDVELRCDPISGHTALYWYRQSLGQGLEFLIYFQGNSAPDKSGLPSDRFSAERTGGSVSTLTIQRTQQEDSAVYLCASSPGSGNLNTGELFFGEGSRLTVL.

There are many counts of this clonotype. The chain recombines TRBV5-1 with TRBJ2-7, with 9 bases lining up with TRBD2. The CDR3 has 17 residues. Trimming cost V 0 bases and J 1 base; bases outside gene matches: 8. Germline loops: CDR1 SGHRS, CDR2 YFSETQ. The CDR3 here is CASSLDAGGYLSYEQYF. CDR3 nucleotide sequence: TGCGCCAGCAGCTTGGATGCGGGGGGGTATTTATCCTACGAGCAGTACTTC.

About this clonotype: A much larger clone sits a single nucleotide away, making a read error possible. The chain links TRBV2 to TRBJ1-1; D gene unclear. Germline CDR1 and CDR2: SNHLY and FYNNEI. CDR3 size: 13 residues. The CDR3: CASSIMMKTEAFF. For the CDR3, the DNA is TGTGCCAGCAGTATAATGATGAAAACTGAAGCTTTCTTT.

This clonotype was detected ten times or more. The chain carries TRBV30 and TRBJ2-5; tentatively, D is TRBD1 (6 bases). The germline gives CDR1 GTSNPN, CDR2 SVGIG (reference sequence). The CDR3 spans 14 residues. The V end lost 0 bases, the J end lost 4 bases, and 12 bases lay between the germline ends. The CDR3 DNA follows: TGTGCCTGGAGTGTAAAGTGGACAGTAGAGACCCAGTACTTC. Amino acids: CAWSVKWTVETQYF.

In its sample, this clonotype was seen many times. The V gene is TRBV9, the J gene TRBJ2-7; D remains ambiguous. Germline V gene data show CDR1 as SGDLS and CDR2 as YYNGEE. CDR3 length: 15 residues. V lost 0 bases, J lost 0 bases, and 10 bases lay in between. CDR3 residues: CASSVDQSSSYEQYF. The CDR3 bases are TGTGCCAGCAGCGTAGATCAGTCAAGCTCCTACGAGCAGTACTTC.

This clonotype was picked up a small number of times. The chain is built from TRBV7-3 and TRBJ2-3; TRBD1 aligns across 8 bases. The V segment lost 4 bases and the J segment 2 bases; nucleotides outside the gene matches: 8. From germline, CDR1 is SGHTA and CDR2 FQGTGA. This CDR3 is 16 amino acids long. CDR3 loop: CASSSIGGQDTDTQYF. The DNA of the CDR3 is TGTGCCAGCAGCTCAATCGGGGGACAGGACACAGATACGCAGTATTTT.

This clonotype has a count of ten or more. The chain combines TRBV19 with TRBJ1-5; D is possibly TRBD1 (5 bases). The V gene lost 7 bases and the J gene lost 6 bases, with 19 bases spanning the gap. The CDR3 has 15 amino acids. CDR1 is LNHDA and CDR2 is SQIVND in the germline V gene (reference sequence). The CDR3 is CASNSGRVFFQPQHF. CDR3 sequence (DNA): TGTGCCAGTAATTCGGGCAGGGTCTTTTTTCAGCCCCAGCATTTT.

This clonotype appeared a few times. V is TRBV20-1 and J is TRBJ1-1, with TRBD1 matching 10 bases. The germline V gene has CDR1 DFQATT and CDR2 SNEGSKA (reference sequence). The CDR3 extends over 16 amino acids. Unmatched junction bases numbered 11, after V lost 5 bases and J lost 2 bases. The CDR3 coding sequence is TGCAGTGCTCCGGCCCGGGACAGGGGATATAACACTGAAGCTTTCTTT. This gives the protein CSAPARDRGYNTEAFF.

The chain employs TRBV6-1 and TRBJ1-2; TRBD1 matches 8 bases. This CDR3 has 15 residues. Trimming removed 3 bases from V and 5 bases from J; junction bases left unmatched: 8. Germline CDR1 and CDR2: MNHNS and SASEGT. The CDR3 DNA follows: TGTGCCAGCAGTGAGGACAGGGTTGTGCTGTATGGCTACACCTTC. This codes for CASSEDRVVLYGYTF.

This clonotype was seen a handful of times. V and J are TRBV11-2 and TRBJ2-3; D remains ambiguous. V lost 5 bases to trimming and J lost 0 bases, with 12 bases between them. In germline, CDR1 is SGHAT, CDR2 FQNNGV. This CDR3 spans 15 amino acids. The CDR3 is CASSRWRSSTDTQYF. The DNA for the CDR3 is TGTGCCAGCAGCCGTTGGCGGAGTAGCACAGATACGCAGTATTTT.